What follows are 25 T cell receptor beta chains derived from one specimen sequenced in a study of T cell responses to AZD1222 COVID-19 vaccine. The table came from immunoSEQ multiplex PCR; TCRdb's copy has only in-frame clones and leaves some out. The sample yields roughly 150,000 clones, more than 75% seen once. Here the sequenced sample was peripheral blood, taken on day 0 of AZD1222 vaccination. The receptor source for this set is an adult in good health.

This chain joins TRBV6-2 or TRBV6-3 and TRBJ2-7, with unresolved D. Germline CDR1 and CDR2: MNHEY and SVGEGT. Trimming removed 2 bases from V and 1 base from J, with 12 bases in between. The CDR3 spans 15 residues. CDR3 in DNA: TGTGCCAGCAGTTACGAGGTACCCTTTTCCTACGAGCAGTACTTC. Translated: CASSYEVPFSYEQYF.

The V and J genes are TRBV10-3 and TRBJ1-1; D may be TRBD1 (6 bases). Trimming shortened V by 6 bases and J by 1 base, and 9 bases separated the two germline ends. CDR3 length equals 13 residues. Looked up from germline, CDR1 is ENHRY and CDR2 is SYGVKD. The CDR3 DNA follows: TGTGCCATCAGACCGACAGGGAACACTGAAGCTTTCTTT. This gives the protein CAIRPTGNTEAFF.

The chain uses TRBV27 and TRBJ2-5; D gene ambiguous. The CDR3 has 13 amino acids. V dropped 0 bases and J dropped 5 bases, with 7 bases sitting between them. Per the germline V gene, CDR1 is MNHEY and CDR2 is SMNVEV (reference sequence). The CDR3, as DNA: TGTGCCAGCAGTTTATCGAGGAGTGAGACCCAGTACTTC. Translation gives CASSLSRSETQYF.

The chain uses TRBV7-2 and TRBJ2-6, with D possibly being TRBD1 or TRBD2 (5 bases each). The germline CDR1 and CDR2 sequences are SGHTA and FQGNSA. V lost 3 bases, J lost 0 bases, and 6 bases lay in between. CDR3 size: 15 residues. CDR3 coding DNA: TGTGCCAGCAGCTTTGGGGGCTCTGGGGCCAACGTCCTGACTTTC. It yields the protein CASSFGGSGANVLTF.

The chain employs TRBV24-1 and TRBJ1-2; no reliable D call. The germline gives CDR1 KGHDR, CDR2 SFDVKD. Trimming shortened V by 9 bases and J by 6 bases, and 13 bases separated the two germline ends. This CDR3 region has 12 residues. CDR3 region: CATPVSVDGYTF. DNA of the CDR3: TGTGCCACCCCCGTATCCGTCGATGGCTACACCTTC.

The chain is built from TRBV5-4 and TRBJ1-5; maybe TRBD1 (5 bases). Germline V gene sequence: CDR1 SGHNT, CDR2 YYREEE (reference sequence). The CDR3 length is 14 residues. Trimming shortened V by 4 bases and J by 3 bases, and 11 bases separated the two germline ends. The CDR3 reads CASSRDGYNQPQHF. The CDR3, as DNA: TGTGCCAGCAGCCGGGACGGCTACAATCAGCCCCAGCATTTT.

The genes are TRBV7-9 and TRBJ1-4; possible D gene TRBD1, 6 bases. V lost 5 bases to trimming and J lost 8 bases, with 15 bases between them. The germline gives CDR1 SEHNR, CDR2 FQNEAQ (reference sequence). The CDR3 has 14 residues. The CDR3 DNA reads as TGTGCCAGCAGCCCAACTACAGGGAACGAAAAACTGTTTTTT. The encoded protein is CASSPTTGNEKLFF.

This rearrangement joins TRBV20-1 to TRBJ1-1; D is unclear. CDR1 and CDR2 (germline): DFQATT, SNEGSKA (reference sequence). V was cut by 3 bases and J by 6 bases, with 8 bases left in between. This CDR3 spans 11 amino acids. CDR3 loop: CSARKFPEAFF. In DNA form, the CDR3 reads TGCAGTGCTAGGAAGTTTCCTGAAGCTTTCTTT.

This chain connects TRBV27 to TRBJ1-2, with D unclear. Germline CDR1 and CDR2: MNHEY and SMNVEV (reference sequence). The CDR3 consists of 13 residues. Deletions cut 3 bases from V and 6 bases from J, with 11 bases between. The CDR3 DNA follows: TGTGCCAGCAGTTTGTATGGAGGAGATGGCTACACCTTC. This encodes CASSLYGGDGYTF.

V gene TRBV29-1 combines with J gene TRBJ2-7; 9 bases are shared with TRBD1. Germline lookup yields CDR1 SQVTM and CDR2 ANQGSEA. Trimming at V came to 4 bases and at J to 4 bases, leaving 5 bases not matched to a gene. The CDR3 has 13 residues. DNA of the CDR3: TGCAGCGTTGTATCGGGACAGGGTTACGAGCAGTACTTC. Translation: CSVVSGQGYEQYF.

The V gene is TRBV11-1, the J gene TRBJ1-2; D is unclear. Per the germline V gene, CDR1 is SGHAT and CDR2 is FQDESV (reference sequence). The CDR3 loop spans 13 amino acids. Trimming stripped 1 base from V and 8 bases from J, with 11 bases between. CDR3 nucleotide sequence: TGTGCCAGCAGCTTAGATGGAGCGTCGGGCTACACCTTC. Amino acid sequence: CASSLDGASGYTF.

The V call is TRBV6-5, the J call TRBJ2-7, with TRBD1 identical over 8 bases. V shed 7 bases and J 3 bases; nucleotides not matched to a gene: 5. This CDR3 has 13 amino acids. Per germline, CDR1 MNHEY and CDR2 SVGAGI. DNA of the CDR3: TGTGCCAGCAAACGGGACAGGAGCTACGAGCAGTACTTC. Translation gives CASKRDRSYEQYF.

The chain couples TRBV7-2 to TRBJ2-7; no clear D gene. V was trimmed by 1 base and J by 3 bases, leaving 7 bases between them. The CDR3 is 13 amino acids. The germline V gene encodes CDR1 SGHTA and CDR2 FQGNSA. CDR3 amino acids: CASSLGQIYEQYF. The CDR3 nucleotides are TGTGCCAGCAGCTTAGGGCAGATCTACGAGCAGTACTTC.

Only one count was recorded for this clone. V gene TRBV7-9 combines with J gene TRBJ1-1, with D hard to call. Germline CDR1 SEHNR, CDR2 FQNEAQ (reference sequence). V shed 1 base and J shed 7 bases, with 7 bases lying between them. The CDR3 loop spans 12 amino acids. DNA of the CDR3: TGTGCCAGCAGCTTAGGGGTTGTTGAAGCTTTCTTT. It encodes CASSLGVVEAFF.

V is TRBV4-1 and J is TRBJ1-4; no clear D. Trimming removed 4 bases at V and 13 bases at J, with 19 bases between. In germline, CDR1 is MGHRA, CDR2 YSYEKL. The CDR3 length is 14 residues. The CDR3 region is CASSPYSSYMGLFF. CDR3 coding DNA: TGCGCCAGCAGCCCTTACTCCTCCTACATGGGACTGTTTTTT.

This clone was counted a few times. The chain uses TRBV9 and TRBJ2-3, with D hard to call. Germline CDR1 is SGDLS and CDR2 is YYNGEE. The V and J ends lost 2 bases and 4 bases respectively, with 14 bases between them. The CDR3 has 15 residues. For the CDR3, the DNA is TGTGCCAGCAGCGTCGGCGGCTACACGGCAGATACGCAGTATTTT. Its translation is CASSVGGYTADTQYF.

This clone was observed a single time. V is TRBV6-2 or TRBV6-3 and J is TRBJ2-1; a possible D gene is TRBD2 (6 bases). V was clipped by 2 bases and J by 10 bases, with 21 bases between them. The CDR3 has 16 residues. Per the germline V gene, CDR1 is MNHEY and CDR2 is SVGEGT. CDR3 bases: TGTGCCAGCAGTTACGGCGCCGCGGGGCCCTCCCCCGAGCAGTTCTTC. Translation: CASSYGAAGPSPEQFF.

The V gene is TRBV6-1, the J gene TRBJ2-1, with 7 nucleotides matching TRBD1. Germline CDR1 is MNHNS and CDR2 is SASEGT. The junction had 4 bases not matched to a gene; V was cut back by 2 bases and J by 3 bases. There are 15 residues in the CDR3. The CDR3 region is CASSERDRNYNEQFF. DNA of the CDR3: TGTGCCAGCAGTGAACGGGACAGAAACTACAATGAGCAGTTCTTC.

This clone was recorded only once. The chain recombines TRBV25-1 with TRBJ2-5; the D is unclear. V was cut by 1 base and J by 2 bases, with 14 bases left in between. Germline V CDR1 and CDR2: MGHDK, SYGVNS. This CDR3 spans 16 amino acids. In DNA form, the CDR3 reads TGTGCCAGCAGTGAATCCCGAGGACCGTTACAAGAGACCCAGTACTTC. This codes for CASSESRGPLQETQYF.

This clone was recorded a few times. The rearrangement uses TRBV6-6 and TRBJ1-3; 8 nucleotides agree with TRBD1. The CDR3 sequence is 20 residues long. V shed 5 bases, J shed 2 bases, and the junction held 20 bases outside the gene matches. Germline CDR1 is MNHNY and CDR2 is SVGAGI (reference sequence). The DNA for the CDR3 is TGTGCCAGCAGTCCGAATCGCGGACAGGGTTATGCCTCTGCTGGAAACACCATATATTTT. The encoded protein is CASSPNRGQGYASAGNTIYF.

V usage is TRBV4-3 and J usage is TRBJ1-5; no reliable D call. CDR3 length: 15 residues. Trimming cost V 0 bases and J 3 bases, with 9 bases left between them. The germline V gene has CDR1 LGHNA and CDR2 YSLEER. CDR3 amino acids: CASSQDLQDNQPQHF. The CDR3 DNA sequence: TGCGCCAGCAGCCAAGATCTGCAGGACAATCAGCCCCAGCATTTT.

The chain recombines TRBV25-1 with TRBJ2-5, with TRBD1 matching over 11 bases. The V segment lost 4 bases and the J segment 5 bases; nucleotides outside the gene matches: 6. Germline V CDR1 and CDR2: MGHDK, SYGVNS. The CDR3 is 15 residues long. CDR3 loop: CASSAWTGGEETQYF. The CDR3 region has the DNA TGTGCCAGCAGTGCCTGGACAGGGGGCGAGGAGACCCAGTACTTC.

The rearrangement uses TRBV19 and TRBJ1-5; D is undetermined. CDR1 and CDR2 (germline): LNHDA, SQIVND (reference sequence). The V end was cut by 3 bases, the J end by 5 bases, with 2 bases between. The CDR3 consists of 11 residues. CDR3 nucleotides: TGTGCCAGTAGTATGTATCAGCCCCAGCATTTT. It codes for CASSMYQPQHF.

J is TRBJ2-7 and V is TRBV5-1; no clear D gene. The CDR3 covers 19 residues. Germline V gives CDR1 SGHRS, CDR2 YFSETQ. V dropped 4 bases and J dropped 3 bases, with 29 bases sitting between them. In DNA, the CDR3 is TGCGCCAGCAGCCAATTCCCTCTAGAAACAAACTCGCACCTCTACGAGCAGTACTTC. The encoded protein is CASSQFPLETNSHLYEQYF. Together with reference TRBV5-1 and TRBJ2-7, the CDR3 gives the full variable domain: KAGVTQTPRYLIKTRGQQVTLSCSPISGHRSVSWYQQTPGQGLQFLFEYFSETQRNKGNFPGRFSGRQFSNSRSEMNVSTLELGDSALYLCASSQFPLETNSHLYEQYFGPGTRLTVT.

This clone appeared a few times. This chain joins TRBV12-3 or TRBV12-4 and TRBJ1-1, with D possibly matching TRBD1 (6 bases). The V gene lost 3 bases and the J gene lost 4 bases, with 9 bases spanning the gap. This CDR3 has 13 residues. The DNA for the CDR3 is TGTGCCAGCAGTTTGGGGGCGGCCACTGAAGCTTTCTTT. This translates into CASSLGAATEAFF.